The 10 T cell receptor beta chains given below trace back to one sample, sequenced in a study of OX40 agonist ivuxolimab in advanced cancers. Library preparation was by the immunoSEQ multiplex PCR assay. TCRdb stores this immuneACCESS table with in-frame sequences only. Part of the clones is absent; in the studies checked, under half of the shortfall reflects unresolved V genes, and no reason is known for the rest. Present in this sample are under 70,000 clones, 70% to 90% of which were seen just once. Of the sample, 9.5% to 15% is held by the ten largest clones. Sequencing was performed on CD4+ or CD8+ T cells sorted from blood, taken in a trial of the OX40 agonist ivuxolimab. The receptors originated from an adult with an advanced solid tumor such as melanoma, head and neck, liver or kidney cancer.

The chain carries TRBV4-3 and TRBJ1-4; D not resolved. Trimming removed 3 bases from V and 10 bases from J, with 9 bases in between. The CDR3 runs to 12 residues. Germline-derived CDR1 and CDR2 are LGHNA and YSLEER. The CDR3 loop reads CASSQGEGKLFF. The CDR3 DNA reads TGCGCCAGCAGCCAGGGAGAGGGAAAACTGTTTTTT.

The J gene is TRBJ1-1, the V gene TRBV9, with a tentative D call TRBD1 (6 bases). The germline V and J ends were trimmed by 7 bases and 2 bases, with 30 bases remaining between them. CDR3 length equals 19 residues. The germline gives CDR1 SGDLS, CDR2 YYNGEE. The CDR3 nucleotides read TGTGCCAGCCGCTATCTAAAGGGGGGTCGGGCAGCCCGTAACACTGAAGCTTTCTTT. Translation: CASRYLKGGRAARNTEAFF.

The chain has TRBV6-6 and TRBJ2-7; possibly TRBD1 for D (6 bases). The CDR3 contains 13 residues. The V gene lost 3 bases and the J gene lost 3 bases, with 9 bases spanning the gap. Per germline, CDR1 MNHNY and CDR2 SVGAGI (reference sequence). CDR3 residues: CASSYRTDYEQYF. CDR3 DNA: TGTGCCAGCAGTTATAGGACAGACTACGAGCAGTACTTC.

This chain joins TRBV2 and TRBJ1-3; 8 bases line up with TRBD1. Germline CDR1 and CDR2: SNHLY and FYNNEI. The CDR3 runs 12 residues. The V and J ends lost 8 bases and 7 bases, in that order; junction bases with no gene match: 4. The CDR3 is CASWTGFNTIYF. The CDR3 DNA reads TGTGCCAGCTGGACAGGGTTTAACACCATATATTTT.

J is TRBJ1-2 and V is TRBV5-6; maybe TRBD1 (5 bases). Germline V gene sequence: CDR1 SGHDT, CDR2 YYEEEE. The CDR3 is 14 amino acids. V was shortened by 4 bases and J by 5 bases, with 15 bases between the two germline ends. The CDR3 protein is CASSLSRGEYGYTF. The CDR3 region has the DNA TGTGCCAGCAGCCTCTCGAGAGGGGAATATGGCTACACCTTC.

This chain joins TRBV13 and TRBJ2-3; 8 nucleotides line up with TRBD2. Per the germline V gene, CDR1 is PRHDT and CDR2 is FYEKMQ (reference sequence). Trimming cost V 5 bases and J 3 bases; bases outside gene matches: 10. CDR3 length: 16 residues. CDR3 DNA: TGTGCCAGCAGCACCCCCGGGGGGGATCGTACAGATACGCAGTATTTT. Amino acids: CASSTPGGDRTDTQYF.

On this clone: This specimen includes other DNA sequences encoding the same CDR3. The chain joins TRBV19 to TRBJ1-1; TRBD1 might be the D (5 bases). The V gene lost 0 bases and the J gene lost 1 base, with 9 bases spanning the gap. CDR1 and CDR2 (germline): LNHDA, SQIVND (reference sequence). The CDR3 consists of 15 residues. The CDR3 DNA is TGTGCCAGTAGTATAGATGGGACCGAGAACACTGAAGCTTTCTTT. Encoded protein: CASSIDGTENTEAFF.

Written as DNA, the CDR3 is TGTGCCAGCAGCGTAGAGGGACAGGTGATGTTGCCGCAGTATTTT. Translation: CASSVEGQVMLPQYF. The rearrangement joins TRBV9 to TRBJ2-3, with 8 bases fitting TRBD1. Germline V gene lookup returns CDR1 SGDLS and CDR2 YYNGEE. With V trimmed by 0 bases and J by 10 bases, 10 bases remained unmatched. The CDR3 totals 15 residues.

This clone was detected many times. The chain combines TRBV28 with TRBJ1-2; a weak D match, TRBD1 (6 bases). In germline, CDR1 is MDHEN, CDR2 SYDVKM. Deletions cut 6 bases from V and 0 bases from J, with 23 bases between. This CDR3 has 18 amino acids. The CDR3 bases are TGTGCCAGCAGCTTCATACAGGGTGCCTCCTTCACTAACTATGGCTACACCTTC. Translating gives CASSFIQGASFTNYGYTF.

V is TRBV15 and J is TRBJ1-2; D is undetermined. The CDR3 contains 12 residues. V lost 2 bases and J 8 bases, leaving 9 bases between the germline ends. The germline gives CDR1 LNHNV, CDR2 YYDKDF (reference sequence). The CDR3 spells CATSRQNRGYTF. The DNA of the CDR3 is TGTGCCACCAGCAGACAAAATCGGGGCTACACCTTC.